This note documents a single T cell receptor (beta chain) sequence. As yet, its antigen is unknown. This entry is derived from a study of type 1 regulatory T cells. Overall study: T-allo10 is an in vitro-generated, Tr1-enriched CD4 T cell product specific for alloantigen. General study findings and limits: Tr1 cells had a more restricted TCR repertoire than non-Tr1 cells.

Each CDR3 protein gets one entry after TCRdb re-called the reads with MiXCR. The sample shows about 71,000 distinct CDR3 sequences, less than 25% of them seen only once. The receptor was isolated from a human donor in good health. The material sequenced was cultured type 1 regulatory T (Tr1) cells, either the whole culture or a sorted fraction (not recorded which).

The CDR3 nucleotides read TGCGCCAGCAGCTTGACAGGACAGGTCGAGACGCCCCAGCATTTT. Amino acids: CASSLTGQVETPQHF. This chain links TRBV5-1 with TRBJ1-5; 7 bases line up with TRBD1. Germline values: CDR1 SGHRS, CDR2 YFSETQ. This CDR3 has 15 amino acids. J gave up 9 bases and V 1 base, and 10 bases lay outside the gene matches.